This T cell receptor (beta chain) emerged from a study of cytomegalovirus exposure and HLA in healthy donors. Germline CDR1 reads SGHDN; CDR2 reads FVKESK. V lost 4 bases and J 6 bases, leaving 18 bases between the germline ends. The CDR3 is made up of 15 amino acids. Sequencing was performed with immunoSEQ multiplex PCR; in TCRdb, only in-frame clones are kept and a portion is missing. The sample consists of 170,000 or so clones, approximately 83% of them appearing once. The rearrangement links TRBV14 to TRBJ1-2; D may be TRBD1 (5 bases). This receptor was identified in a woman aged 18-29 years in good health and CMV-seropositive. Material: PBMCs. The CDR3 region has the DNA TGTGCCAGCAGCCTGCATCAAAGGGGAAGGGATGGCTACACCTTC. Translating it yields CASSLHQRGRDGYTF.